The present T cell receptor (beta chain) was sequenced within a study of cytomegalovirus exposure and HLA in healthy donors. General study findings and limits: Later on, an analysis tied 15,000 or so TCR beta sequences to HLA alleles at 0.05 false discovery rate. The classifier reportedly diagnosed cytomegalovirus status with high specificity and sensitivity.

The germline CDR1 and CDR2 sequences are SNHLY and FYNNEI. The CDR3 is 11 amino acids. Trimming took 6 bases from V and 6 from J, leaving 6 bases between them. The PCR had 60 Vbeta and 13 Jbeta primers. The table came from immunoSEQ multiplex PCR; TCRdb's copy has only in-frame clones and leaves some out. The table lists 200,000 or so clones, 79% of them singletons. A note on this clone: Antigen specificity is unknown.

This TCR came from a man aged 45-65 years in good health and CMV-seronegative. J is TRBJ1-5 and V is TRBV2; D gene ambiguous. The sample was PBMCs. The CDR3 DNA reads as TGTGCCAGCAGCTTATCTCAGCCCCAGCATTTT. It is translated as CASSLSQPQHF.